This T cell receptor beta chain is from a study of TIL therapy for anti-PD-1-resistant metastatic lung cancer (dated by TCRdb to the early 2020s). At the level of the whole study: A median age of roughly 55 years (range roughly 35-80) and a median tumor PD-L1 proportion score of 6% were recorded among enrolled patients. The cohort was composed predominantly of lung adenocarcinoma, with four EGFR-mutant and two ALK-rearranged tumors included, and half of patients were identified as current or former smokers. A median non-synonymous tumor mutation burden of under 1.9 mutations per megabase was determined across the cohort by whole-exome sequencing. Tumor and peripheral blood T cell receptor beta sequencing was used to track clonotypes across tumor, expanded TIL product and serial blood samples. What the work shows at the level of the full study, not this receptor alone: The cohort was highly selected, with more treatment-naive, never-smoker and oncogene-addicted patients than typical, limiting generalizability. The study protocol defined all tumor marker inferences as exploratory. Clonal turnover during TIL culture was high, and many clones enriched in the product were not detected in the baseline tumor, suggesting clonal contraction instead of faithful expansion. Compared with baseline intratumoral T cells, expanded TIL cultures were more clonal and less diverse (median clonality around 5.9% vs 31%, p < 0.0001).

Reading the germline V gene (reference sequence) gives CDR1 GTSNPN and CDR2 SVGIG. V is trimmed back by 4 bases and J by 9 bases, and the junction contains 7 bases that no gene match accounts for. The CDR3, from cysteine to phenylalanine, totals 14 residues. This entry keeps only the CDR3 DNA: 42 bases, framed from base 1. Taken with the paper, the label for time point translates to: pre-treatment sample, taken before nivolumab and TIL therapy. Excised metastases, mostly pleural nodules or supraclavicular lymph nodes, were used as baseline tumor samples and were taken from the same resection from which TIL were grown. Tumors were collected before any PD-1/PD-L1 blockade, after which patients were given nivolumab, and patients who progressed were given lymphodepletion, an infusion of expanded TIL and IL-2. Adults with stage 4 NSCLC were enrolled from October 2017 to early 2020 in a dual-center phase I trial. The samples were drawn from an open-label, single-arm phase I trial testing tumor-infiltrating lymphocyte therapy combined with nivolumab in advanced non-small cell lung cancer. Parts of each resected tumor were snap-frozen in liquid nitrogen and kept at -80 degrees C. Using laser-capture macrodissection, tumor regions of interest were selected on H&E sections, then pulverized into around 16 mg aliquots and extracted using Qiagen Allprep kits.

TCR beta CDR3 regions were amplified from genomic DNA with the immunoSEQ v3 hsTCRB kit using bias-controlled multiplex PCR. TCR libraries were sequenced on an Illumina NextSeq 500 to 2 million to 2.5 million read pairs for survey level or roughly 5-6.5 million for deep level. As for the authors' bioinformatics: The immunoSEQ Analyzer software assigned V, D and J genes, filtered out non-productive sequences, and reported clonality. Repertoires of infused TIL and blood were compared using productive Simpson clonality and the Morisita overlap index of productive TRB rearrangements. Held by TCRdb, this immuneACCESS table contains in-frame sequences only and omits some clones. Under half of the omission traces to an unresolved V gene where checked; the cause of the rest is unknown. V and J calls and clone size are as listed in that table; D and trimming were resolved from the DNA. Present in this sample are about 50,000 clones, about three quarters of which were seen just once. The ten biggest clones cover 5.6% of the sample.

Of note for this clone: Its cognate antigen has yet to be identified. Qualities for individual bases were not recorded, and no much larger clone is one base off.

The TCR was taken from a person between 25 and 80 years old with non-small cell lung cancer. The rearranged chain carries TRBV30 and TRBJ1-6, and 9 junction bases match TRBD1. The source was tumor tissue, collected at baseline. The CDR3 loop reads CAWKPDRGFSPLHF. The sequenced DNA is TGTGCCTGGAAACCGGACAGGGGTTTTTCACCCCTCCACTTT.